A single sample is the source of the 5 T cell receptor beta chains below, sequenced in a study of technical replicates of blood from a handful of donors. TCRdb keeps only in-frame clones here, not all; method: immunoSEQ multiplex PCR. The sample consists of under 90,000 clones, around 94% of them appearing once. Sequenced: T cells isolated from PBMCs. The origin of the receptors is a human donor in good health.

The genes are TRBV28 and TRBJ2-3, with 9 bases matching TRBD1. V was clipped by 4 bases and J by 3 bases; unmatched bases: 5. This CDR3 is built from 15 residues. From germline, CDR1 is MDHEN and CDR2 SYDVKM. The CDR3 DNA reads TGTGCCAGCAGTTCTCCGGGGACAGGGACAGATACGCAGTATTTT. It encodes CASSSPGTGTDTQYF.

V and J are TRBV6-5 and TRBJ1-1; 9 bases are shared with TRBD1. The CDR3 spans 15 residues. The germline CDR1 and CDR2 sequences are MNHEY and SVGAGI. J was trimmed by 4 bases and V by 9 bases; bases with no gene match: 12. CDR3 region: CASINHRGQGTEAFF. The CDR3 DNA reads TGTGCCAGTATAAATCACAGGGGGCAAGGCACTGAAGCTTTCTTT.

V gene TRBV30 combines with J gene TRBJ2-7; 9 bases are shared with TRBD2. V trimming: 5 bases; J trimming: 0 bases; junction bases outside the gene matches: 2. From germline, CDR1 is GTSNPN and CDR2 SVGIG (reference sequence). The CDR3 spans 13 residues. CDR3 bases: TGTGCCTGGGAGCGGGGGGCCTCCTACGAGCAGTACTTC. Its translation: CAWERGASYEQYF.

V and J are TRBV27 and TRBJ2-1; 12 bases align to TRBD2. CDR3 length: 16 residues. Per the germline V gene, CDR1 is MNHEY and CDR2 is SMNVEV (reference sequence). V shed 3 bases, J shed 2 bases, and the junction held 2 bases outside the gene matches. CDR3 residues: CASSFTSGRTYNEQFF. CDR3 coding DNA: TGTGCCAGCAGTTTTACTAGCGGGAGGACCTACAATGAGCAGTTCTTC.

J is TRBJ2-5 and V is TRBV7-9; D perhaps matches TRBD1 (6 bases). CDR1 and CDR2 (germline): SEHNR, FQNEAQ (reference sequence). Trimming cost V 6 bases and J 2 bases, with 13 bases left between them. This CDR3 has 14 residues. The CDR3 coding sequence is TGTGCCAGCAGGTTTGTTGGACAGCAAGAGACCCAGTACTTC. Its protein product is CASRFVGQQETQYF.